These 15 T cell receptor beta chains were sequenced from one sample in a study of Ad26.COV2.S vaccination and SARS-CoV-2 variants. Treatment specified: some 20 received Ad26.COV2.S at low or high dose, single or two shots; 5 received placebo; per-sample allocation not given. Each sample was drawn 63 days after the first injection (of vaccine or placebo). Assay: immunoSEQ multiplex PCR; the TCRdb copy retains only in-frame clones and omits some. The sample lists hundreds of thousands of clones, 80% to 90% seen once, with around 11% in the top ten. The sample in question was peripheral blood, obtained in a trial of Ad26.COV2.S vaccine versus placebo. Receptors were obtained from a person between 18 and 65 years old who received the Ad26.COV2.S COVID-19 vaccine or a placebo.

The V gene is TRBV9, the J gene TRBJ2-7; maybe TRBD1 (6 bases). Germline CDR1 is SGDLS and CDR2 is YYNGEE. The CDR3 spans 15 residues. V was shortened by 4 bases and J by 0 bases, with 14 bases between the two germline ends. The CDR3 sequence is CASSSGTRGSYEQYF. CDR3 sequence (DNA): TGTGCCAGCAGCTCCGGGACACGGGGCTCCTACGAGCAGTACTTC.

The chain has TRBV5-1 and TRBJ2-1; 12 positions agree with TRBD2. Germline V lookup: CDR1 SGHRS, CDR2 YFSETQ. J lost 5 bases, V lost 3 bases, and 6 bases had no gene match. The CDR3 has 16 amino acids. The CDR3 reads CASSSLLAGGNNEQFF. CDR3 bases: TGCGCCAGCAGCTCCCTCCTAGCGGGAGGGAACAATGAGCAGTTCTTC.

The rearrangement uses TRBV6-1 and TRBJ2-7; no clear D. The CDR3 is 15 amino acids. The germline gives CDR1 MNHNS, CDR2 SASEGT. Between the trimmed V and J ends, which lost 2 bases and 6 bases, there was a span of 17 bases. The CDR3 DNA follows: TGTGCCAGCAGTGAACATCGCTCGTACACCCTCGAGCAGTACTTC. This codes for CASSEHRSYTLEQYF.

The V call is TRBV5-6, the J call TRBJ2-5; D is perhaps TRBD2 (6 bases). The CDR3 runs to 13 residues. Per germline, CDR1 SGHDT and CDR2 YYEEEE. Trimming removed 3 bases from V and 2 bases from J, with 8 bases in between. The CDR3 region has the DNA TGTGCCAGCAGCTCGGGACTTCAAGAGACCCAGTACTTC. Amino acids: CASSSGLQETQYF.

CDR3 DNA sequence: TGTGCCAGCAGTTCTTACAGGGTTACGAACACCGGGGAGCTGTTTTTT. As protein: CASSSYRVTNTGELFF. The chain has TRBV27 and TRBJ2-2; D is perhaps TRBD1 (6 bases). The CDR3 contains 16 residues. Trimming removed 4 bases from V and 0 bases from J, with 12 bases in between. Looked up from germline, CDR1 is MNHEY and CDR2 is SMNVEV (reference sequence).

This chain joins TRBV7-9 and TRBJ2-5, with D perhaps matching TRBD1 (5 bases). Germline V gene data show CDR1 as SEHNR and CDR2 as FQNEAQ (reference sequence). This CDR3 has 14 residues. Trimming stripped 5 bases from V and 4 bases from J, with 14 bases between. CDR3 residues: CASSEQVKGETQYF. CDR3 nucleotide sequence: TGTGCCAGCAGCGAACAGGTCAAGGGAGAGACCCAGTACTTC.

This clone was seen once. The genes are TRBV6-2 or TRBV6-3 and TRBJ2-3, with D perhaps assigned TRBD1 or TRBD2 (5 bases each). The CDR3 is made up of 15 amino acids. The germline gives CDR1 MNHEY, CDR2 SVGEGT. V was clipped by 3 bases and J by 0 bases, with 10 bases between them. CDR3: CASSYTGPSTDTQYF. CDR3 DNA: TGTGCCAGCAGTTATACGGGGCCTAGCACAGATACGCAGTATTTT.

The V and J genes are TRBV28 and TRBJ1-6; perhaps TRBD1 as D (5 bases). CDR1 is MDHEN and CDR2 is SYDVKM in the germline V gene. The CDR3 has 12 amino acids. The V end was cut by 5 bases, the J end by 7 bases, with 6 bases between. DNA for the CDR3: TGTGCCAGCAGTGGGGGAAATTCACCCCTCCACTTT. It codes for CASSGGNSPLHF.

The chain recombines TRBV7-8 with TRBJ2-1; 7 bases map to TRBD1. Germline V gene lookup returns CDR1 SGHVS and CDR2 FQNEAQ. The length of the CDR3 is 15 residues. The V and J ends lost 4 bases and 4 bases, in that order; junction bases with no gene match: 7. The CDR3 reads CASSSTTGTYNEQFF. CDR3 nucleotides: TGTGCCAGCAGCTCGACGACAGGGACGTACAATGAGCAGTTCTTC.

The J gene is TRBJ1-2, the V gene TRBV5-1, with D uncertain. This CDR3 is 15 amino acids long. Germline CDR1 is SGHRS and CDR2 is YFSETQ. The V and J ends lost 6 bases and 0 bases respectively, with 15 bases between them. Written as DNA, the CDR3 is TGCGCCAGCACCCGGTCTGGGTCAGCTAACTATGGCTACACCTTC. It encodes CASTRSGSANYGYTF.

In DNA, the CDR3 is TGTGCCAGCAGTGACCACGGTGCAGATACGCAGTATTTT. It yields the protein CASSDHGADTQYF. The V and J genes are TRBV6-4 and TRBJ2-3, with D uncertain. The V gene lost 2 bases and the J gene lost 4 bases, with 7 bases spanning the gap. The CDR3 sequence is 13 residues long. The V gene's germline CDR1 is MRHNA and CDR2 SNTAGT.

The chain is built from TRBV19 and TRBJ1-5, with D possibly matching TRBD1 (5 bases). Germline V CDR1 and CDR2: LNHDA, SQIVND (reference sequence). The CDR3 contains 17 residues. V gave up 3 bases and J gave up 2 bases, with 17 bases separating them. The CDR3 DNA sequence: TGTGCCAGTAGTATTTTAGGAGGGACGGGCGGCAATCAGCCCCAGCATTTT. Amino acid sequence: CASSILGGTGGNQPQHF.

The V gene is TRBV7-9, the J gene TRBJ2-7; D is perhaps TRBD2 (6 bases). The CDR3 spans 17 residues. CDR1 and CDR2 from the germline V gene are SEHNR and FQNEAQ (reference sequence). The ends were cut back, 0 bases at V and 0 bases at J, with 15 bases in the middle. The CDR3 loop is CASSLASRDLYSYEQYF. CDR3 sequence (DNA): TGTGCCAGCAGCTTAGCCTCCAGGGACTTATACTCCTACGAGCAGTACTTC.

This rearrangement joins TRBV6-6 to TRBJ1-5; 7 nucleotides match TRBD1. The CDR3 totals 15 residues. Germline V lookup: CDR1 MNHNY, CDR2 SVGAGI (reference sequence). The J segment lost 4 bases and the V segment lost 0 bases, leaving 3 bases of the junction unmatched. For the CDR3, the DNA is TGTGCCAGCAGTTACTCCTCGACAGGGAATCAGCCCCAGCATTTT. This gives the protein CASSYSSTGNQPQHF.

This clone was detected a few times. The junction does not match germline at one end; this may be a read error. The rearrangement links TRBV7-7 to TRBJ2-2; D not resolved. The CDR3 has 15 residues. Germline lookup yields CDR1 SSHAT and CDR2 FNYEAQ (reference sequence). CDR3 nucleotides: TGTGCTAGCATTCCGGACGGAACGAACACCGGGGAGCTGTTTTTT. Amino acids: CASIPDGTNTGELFF.